This TCR beta chain was recorded in a study of cytomegalovirus exposure and HLA in healthy donors. Assay used: immunoSEQ multiplex PCR; TCRdb lists only in-frame clones, some missing. The data hold hundreds of thousands of clones, with about 86% observed a single time. As for this clone: Its matching antigen is unknown.

Study findings and constraints: Subsequent analysis revealed that first-cohort TCR clusters tended to co-occur in the 130 or so validation repertoires. The listing of roughly 160 TCR beta chains classed them as cytomegalovirus-associated. Reports credit the classifier with highly specific, highly sensitive diagnosis of cytomegalovirus status.

The clonotype comes from a man younger than 35 in good health and CMV-seronegative. Material for sequencing was PBMCs.

The CDR3 sequence: CASSLRQNSPLHF. CDR3 bases: TGTGCCAGCAGCTTACGACAGAATTCACCCCTCCACTTT. The chain is built from TRBV11-3 and TRBJ1-6, with a possible D match to TRBD1 (5 bases). This CDR3 spans 13 amino acids. CDR1 SGHNT and CDR2 YENEEA come from the germline V gene. Trimming removed 2 bases at V and 7 bases at J, with 6 bases between.